This T cell receptor beta chain was identified during a study of blood T cells in healthy people across ages. A sample-barcoded 5' primer and a J-beta primer mix were used in a second PCR of roughly 7 to 11 cycles. Each of the samples gave a minimum of 2.5 million paired-end reads that contained CDR3. TCRdb re-called the 5' RACE reads with MiXCR, one entry per CDR3 protein. The repertoire holds around 520,000 distinct CDR3 sequences, about 28% seen once, with under 4.5% in the top ten. The CDR3 length is 15 residues. Looked up from germline, CDR1 is MNHEY and CDR2 is SVGAGI. Trimming removed 5 bases from V and 5 bases from J, with 18 bases in between. In its sample, this clonotype was seen a few times. The sample was also reused in another study, on T cells of mothers and their children.

The clonotype originates from a boy aged 2 to 10 in good health. The material sequenced was blood. J is TRBJ2-5 and V is TRBV6-5, with D perhaps being TRBD1 or TRBD2 (6 bases each). The CDR3 DNA sequence: TGTGCCAGCAGTCCAGGGGAGGAGGGTGGGGAGACCCAGTACTTC. Encoded protein: CASSPGEEGGETQYF.